Given below is one T cell receptor (beta chain) in context. Per the original methods: Amplified reference gene primers provided the basis for estimating nucleated cell counts. Here immunoSEQ multiplex PCR was the method, and the copy in TCRdb shows in-frame clones only, minus some. Clonal size and the V and J genes are those of that table, whereas D and trimming came from the DNA. The table shows approximately 180,000 clones, with around 89% occurring only once. The CDR3 covers 12 residues. Trimming shortened V by 4 bases and J by 6 bases, and 9 bases separated the two germline ends. Germline lookup yields CDR1 KGHSH and CDR2 LQKENI. The sample originates from a study of blood T cell repertoires in COVID-19. Study overall: Collection of acute and convalescent COVID-19 samples took place in the United States, Italy and Spain. T cells, B-cell-depleted T cells, or PBMCs provided the cDNA or gDNA that served as material.

The sample taken for sequencing was peripheral blood. V usage is TRBV18 and J usage is TRBJ1-1, with a tentative D call TRBD1 (6 bases). The receptor was derived from a human donor in a cohort sampled during active COVID-19. CDR3 region: CASSLGQSEAFF. The CDR3 nucleotides read TGTGCCAGCTCACTCGGACAGTCTGAAGCTTTCTTT.